These 10 T cell receptor beta chains were all obtained from the same sample, sequenced in a study of cytomegalovirus exposure and HLA in healthy donors. Primers included in the PCR were 60 Vbeta and 13 Jbeta primers. The method was immunoSEQ multiplex PCR; TCRdb's version includes in-frame clones alone and lacks a portion of them. The sample yields approximately 73,000 clones, 79% seen once. What was sequenced was PBMCs. The receptor set was obtained from a middle-aged woman in good health and CMV-seropositive.

This clone was picked up one time. The V call is TRBV5-1, the J call TRBJ2-1; 7 nucleotides line up with TRBD2. Germline trimming cut 8 bases from V and 1 base from J; bases unmatched to any gene: 6. Germline values: CDR1 SGHRS, CDR2 YFSETQ. The CDR3 sequence is 14 residues long. CDR3 nucleotides: TGCGCCAGTTGGGGGGGGAGTTCCTACAATGAGCAGTTCTTC. Its protein is CASWGGSSYNEQFF.

This clone was seen only once. The CDR3: CAWSVYPDRVGLFF. In nucleotides, the CDR3 is TGTGCCTGGAGTGTATACCCCGACAGGGTGGGACTGTTTTTT. J is TRBJ1-4 and V is TRBV30, with 7 bases that match TRBD1. The length of the CDR3 is 14 residues. Per germline, CDR1 GTSNPN and CDR2 SVGIG (reference sequence). Trimming cost V 0 bases and J 13 bases; bases outside gene matches: 11.

This clone turned up a few times. The chain couples TRBV5-6 to TRBJ2-7, with 9 bases matching TRBD1. The CDR3 has 15 amino acids. Trimming cost V 0 bases and J 3 bases; bases outside gene matches: 4. In germline, CDR1 is SGHDT, CDR2 YYEEEE. This CDR3 reads CASSLDGTGFYEQYF. In DNA, the CDR3 is TGTGCCAGCAGCTTGGATGGGACAGGGTTCTACGAGCAGTACTTC.

The chain recombines TRBV5-4 with TRBJ1-2; TRBD1 agrees at 7 bases. Germline CDR1 SGHNT, CDR2 YYREEE (reference sequence). The CDR3 consists of 14 residues. V shed 4 bases and J 5 bases; nucleotides not matched to a gene: 8. The CDR3 nucleotides read TGTGCCAGCAGCATAGGGACAGACGGGTATGGCTACACCTTC. The encoded protein is CASSIGTDGYGYTF.

The chain combines TRBV19 with TRBJ1-1, with 8 bases that match TRBD1. Per the germline V gene, CDR1 is LNHDA and CDR2 is SQIVND (reference sequence). The V segment lost 0 bases and the J segment 3 bases; nucleotides outside the gene matches: 9. The CDR3 loop spans 17 amino acids. The CDR3 sequence: CASSIDSSETGDTEAFF. Written as DNA, the CDR3 is TGTGCCAGTAGTATAGATTCCTCTGAGACAGGGGACACTGAAGCTTTCTTT. Filled out from reference TRBV19 and TRBJ1-1, the complete variable domain reads DGGITQSPKYLFRKEGQNVTLSCEQNLNHDAMYWYRQDPGQGLRLIYYSQIVNDFQKGDIAEGYSVSREKKESFPLTVTSAQKNPTAFYLCASSIDSSETGDTEAFFGQGTRLTVV.

The V call is TRBV6-4, the J call TRBJ2-7; 7 nucleotides align to TRBD2. CDR3 length: 14 residues. Germline V gives CDR1 MRHNA, CDR2 SNTAGT. V lost 1 base and J lost 3; bases outside the gene matches: 3. The CDR3 is CASSDWTRHYEQYF. The CDR3 bases are TGTGCCAGCAGTGACTGGACTAGGCACTACGAGCAGTACTTC.

The V gene is TRBV29-1, the J gene TRBJ2-1; possibly TRBD2 for D (5 bases). V was clipped by 1 base and J by 0 bases, with 10 bases between them. Germline V gives CDR1 SQVTM, CDR2 ANQGSEA. The CDR3 is 15 amino acids. CDR3 protein: CSVEGEGRSYNEQFF. The CDR3 DNA follows: TGCAGCGTTGAAGGTGAGGGCCGCTCCTACAATGAGCAGTTCTTC.

The chain couples TRBV30 to TRBJ2-1; D not resolved. This CDR3 region has 11 residues. V lost 3 bases and J 8 bases, leaving 8 bases between the germline ends. Germline V gene lookup returns CDR1 GTSNPN and CDR2 SVGIG (reference sequence). The DNA for the CDR3 is TGTGCCTGGAGCGCACCAGATGAGCAGTTCTTC. This translates into CAWSAPDEQFF.

Only a few counts were recorded for this clone. The DNA of the CDR3 is TGTGCCAGTAGTTCGGGACAGGGAAGGGATCAGCCCCAGCATTTT. Protein product: CASSSGQGRDQPQHF. The J gene is TRBJ1-5, the V gene TRBV19; 9 bases align to TRBD1. CDR3 length: 15 amino acids. V lost 5 bases and J lost 5; bases outside the gene matches: 7. From germline, CDR1 is LNHDA and CDR2 SQIVND (reference sequence).

The chain carries TRBV19 and TRBJ2-5; maybe TRBD1 (5 bases). Germline CDR1 reads LNHDA; CDR2 reads SQIVND (reference sequence). The CDR3 sequence is 15 residues long. V lost 1 base to trimming and J lost 5 bases, with 14 bases between them. CDR3: CASSIGGRARETQYF. In nucleotides, the CDR3 is TGTGCCAGTAGTATAGGGGGCCGAGCCCGGGAGACCCAGTACTTC.